This T cell receptor beta chain appears in the sequencing data of a study of blood T cell repertoires in COVID-19 (dated by TCRdb to 2018 to 2021). With regard to the full study: The collaborator samples originated in the United States, Italy and Spain and spanned the acute and convalescent phases of COVID-19. The prospective study material was composed of cDNA or gDNA derived from T cells, B-cell-depleted T cells, or PBMCs. The repertoires were released in a freely available public database meant as a resource for research on the immune response to SARS-CoV-2. The sample metadata nearly always contained a de-identified subject ID, COVID-19 status, age in years and sex. Samples came from the ongoing ImmuneRACE study (first 160 participants) plus 1,254 subjects from 6 global collaborators. The dataset comprised deeply sampled blood TCRbeta repertoires from subjects exposed to, actively infected with, or recovered from COVID-19. Where HLA class I and class II types were available, the types were taken from metadata supplied by the sample provider, not from assay-based typing. Study-level results and caveats: The quantity of clinical and demographic metadata differed by source and by participant and was supplied without curation.

TCRbeta CDR3 regions were amplified from genomic DNA by means of the immunoSEQ Assay, a bias-controlled multiplex PCR. The original methods were these. The number of nucleated cells in each sample was estimated by amplification of reference gene primers within the assay. To quantify the absolute abundance of each unique TCRbeta CDR3 rearrangement, sequence reads were collapsed and filtered. For each sample, productive Simpson clonality was calculated as the square root of Simpson's diversity index across productive rearrangements. Sourced from immuneACCESS, this table was stored by TCRdb with only in-frame sequences that have V and J called. A share of the clones is absent; for the studies checked, an unresolved V gene accounts for under half, and the remainder has no known explanation. V and J calls and clone size come straight from that table; D and trimming were deduced from the DNA. Present in this sample are roughly 67,000 clones, more than 70% of which were seen just once. The ten largest clones add up to roughly 4% of the sample.

A note on this clone: Its specific antigen is unknown. No much larger clonotype is one base removed from it; base qualities were not supplied.

The collaborating institutions used their own protocols to collect whole blood in K2EDTA tubes. For TCRbeta analysis, collaborators shipped samples as frozen whole blood, isolated PBMCs, or DNA extracted from either of those sample types. The germline ends are 16 bases apart after V is trimmed by 1 base and J by 7 bases. From the cysteine through the phenylalanine, the CDR3 covers 16 amino acids. Only the CDR3 DNA stays, 48 bases, in frame from base 1. Looking up the germline V gene yields CDR1 SGHDN and CDR2 FVKESK. The TCR was taken from a middle-aged man with acute or convalescent COVID-19. The V gene is TRBV14 and the J gene is TRBJ1-4, with no confident D gene call. Material for sequencing was peripheral blood. In nucleotide form, the sequence is TGTGCCAGCAGCCAAGGATTGATGGGCTACGGTGAAAAACTGTTTTTT. Translated, it gives CASSQGLMGYGEKLFF.